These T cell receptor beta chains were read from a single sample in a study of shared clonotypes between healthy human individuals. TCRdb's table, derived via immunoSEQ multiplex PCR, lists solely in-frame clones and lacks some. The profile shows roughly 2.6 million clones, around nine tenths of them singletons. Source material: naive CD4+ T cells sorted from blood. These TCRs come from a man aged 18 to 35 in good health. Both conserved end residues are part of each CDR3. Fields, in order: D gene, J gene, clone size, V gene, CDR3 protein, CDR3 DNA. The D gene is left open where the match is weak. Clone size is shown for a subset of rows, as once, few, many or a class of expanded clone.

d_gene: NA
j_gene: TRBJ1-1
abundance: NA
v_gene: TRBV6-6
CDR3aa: CASSYSWDTEAFF
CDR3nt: TGTGCCAGCAGTTATAGCTGGGACACTGAAGCTTTCTTT

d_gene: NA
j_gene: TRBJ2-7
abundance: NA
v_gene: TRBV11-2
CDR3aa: CASSLGGHDYEQYF
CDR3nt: TGTGCCAGCAGCTTAGGGGGACACGACTACGAGCAGTACTTC

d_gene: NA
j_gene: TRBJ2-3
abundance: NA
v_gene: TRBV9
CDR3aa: CASSVGAVTDTQYF
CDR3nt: TGTGCCAGCAGCGTAGGTGCAGTCACAGATACGCAGTATTTT

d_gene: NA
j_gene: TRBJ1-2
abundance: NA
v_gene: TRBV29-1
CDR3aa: CSLLTVNAGYTF
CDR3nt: TGCAGCCTTTTGACAGTTAACGCTGGCTACACCTTC

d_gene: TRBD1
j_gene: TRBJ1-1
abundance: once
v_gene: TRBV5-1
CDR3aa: CASSPRVGTGRGEAFF
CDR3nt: TGCGCCAGCAGCCCCCGAGTAGGGACAGGGAGAGGAGAAGCTTTCTTT

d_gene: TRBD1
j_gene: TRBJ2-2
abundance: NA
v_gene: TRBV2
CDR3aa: CASTSDRGTGELFF
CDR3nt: TGTGCCAGCACCTCGGACAGGGGCACCGGGGAGCTGTTTTTT

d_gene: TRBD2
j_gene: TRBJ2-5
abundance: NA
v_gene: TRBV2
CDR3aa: CASSDGTRRFQETQYF
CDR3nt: TGTGCCAGCAGTGACGGGACTAGAAGATTCCAAGAGACCCAGTACTTC

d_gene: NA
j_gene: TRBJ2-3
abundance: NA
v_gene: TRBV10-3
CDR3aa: CAISESTQRGGGDTQYF
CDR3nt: TGTGCCATCAGTGAGTCGACTCAAAGGGGGGGAGGAGATACGCAGTATTTT

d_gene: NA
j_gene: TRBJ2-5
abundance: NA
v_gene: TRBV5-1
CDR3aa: CASTRAPSNQETQYF
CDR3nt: TGCGCCAGCACCCGAGCCCCCTCGAACCAAGAGACCCAGTACTTC

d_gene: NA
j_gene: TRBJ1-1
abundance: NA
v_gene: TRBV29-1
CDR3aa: CSVDWGDYEAFF
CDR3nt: TGCAGCGTTGACTGGGGCGATTATGAAGCTTTCTTT

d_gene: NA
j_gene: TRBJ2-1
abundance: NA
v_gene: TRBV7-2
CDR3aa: CASSSAGQPYNEQFF
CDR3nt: TGTGCCAGCAGCTCAGCGGGACAGCCTTACAATGAGCAGTTCTTC

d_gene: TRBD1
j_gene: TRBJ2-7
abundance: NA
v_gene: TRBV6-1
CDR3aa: CASRRDRGLYEQYF
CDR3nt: TGTGCCAGCAGGAGGGACAGGGGGCTATACGAGCAGTACTTC

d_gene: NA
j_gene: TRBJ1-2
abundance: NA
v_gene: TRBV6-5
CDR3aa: CASIPGGMGGYTF
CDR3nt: TGTGCCAGCATACCCGGGGGTATGGGTGGCTACACCTTC

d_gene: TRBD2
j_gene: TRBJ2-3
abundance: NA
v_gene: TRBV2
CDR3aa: CASKLAASTDTQYF
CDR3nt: TGTGCCAGCAAGCTAGCGGCTAGCACAGATACGCAGTATTTT

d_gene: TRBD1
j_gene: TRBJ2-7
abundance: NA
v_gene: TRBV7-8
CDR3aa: CASSFGTAEQYF
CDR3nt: TGTGCCAGCAGCTTTGGGACAGCCGAGCAGTACTTC

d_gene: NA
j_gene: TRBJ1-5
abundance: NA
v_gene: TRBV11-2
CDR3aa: CASSLTSNQPQHF
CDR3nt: TGTGCCAGCAGCTTGACTAGCAATCAGCCCCAGCATTTT

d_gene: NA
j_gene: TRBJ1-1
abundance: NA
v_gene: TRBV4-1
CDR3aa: CASSQEADLTEAFF
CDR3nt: TGCGCCAGCAGCCAAGAAGCAGACTTGACTGAAGCTTTCTTT

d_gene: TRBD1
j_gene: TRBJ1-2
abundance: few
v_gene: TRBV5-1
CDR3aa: CASSLAGTGLGYTF
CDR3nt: TGCGCCAGCAGCTTGGCCGGGACAGGGCTTGGCTACACCTTC

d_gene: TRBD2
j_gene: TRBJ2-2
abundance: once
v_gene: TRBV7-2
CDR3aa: CASSLSGSWTGELFF
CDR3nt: TGTGCCAGCAGCTTAAGCGGGAGCTGGACCGGGGAGCTGTTTTTT

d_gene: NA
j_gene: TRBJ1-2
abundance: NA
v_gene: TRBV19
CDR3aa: CASSISGVYGYTF
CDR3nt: TGTGCCAGTAGTATATCAGGGGTCTATGGCTACACCTTC

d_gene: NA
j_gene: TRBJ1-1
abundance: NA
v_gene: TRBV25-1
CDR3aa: CASSENERITAEAFF
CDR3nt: TGTGCCAGCAGTGAAAACGAGCGTATCACCGCTGAAGCTTTCTTT

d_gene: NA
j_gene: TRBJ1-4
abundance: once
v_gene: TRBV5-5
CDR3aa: CASSPRGATNEKLFF
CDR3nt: TGTGCCAGCAGCCCCCGGGGGGCAACTAATGAAAAACTGTTTTTT

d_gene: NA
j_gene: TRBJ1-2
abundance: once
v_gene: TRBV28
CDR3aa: CASRMDSGYTF
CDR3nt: TGTGCCAGCAGGATGGACAGTGGCTACACCTTC

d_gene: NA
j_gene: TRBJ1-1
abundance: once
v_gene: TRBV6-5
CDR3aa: CASSFRDGLNTEAFF
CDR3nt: TGTGCCAGCAGTTTTCGGGACGGGCTGAACACTGAAGCTTTCTTT

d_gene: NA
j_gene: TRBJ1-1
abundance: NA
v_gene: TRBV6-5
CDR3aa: CASITEAATEAFF
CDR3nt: TGTGCCAGCATCACCGAGGCAGCCACTGAAGCTTTCTTT

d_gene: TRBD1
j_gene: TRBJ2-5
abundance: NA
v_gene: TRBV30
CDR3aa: CAWAGGVETQYF
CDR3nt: TGTGCCTGGGCAGGGGGCGTTGAGACCCAGTACTTC

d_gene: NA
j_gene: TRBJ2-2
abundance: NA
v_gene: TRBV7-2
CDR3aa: CASSLVSLGPSNTGELFF
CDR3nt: TGTGCCAGCAGCTTAGTCTCGTTAGGACCTTCGAACACCGGGGAGCTGTTTTTT

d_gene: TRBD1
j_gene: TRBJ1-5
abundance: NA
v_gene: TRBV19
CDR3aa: CASSIRDRGNQPQHF
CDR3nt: TGTGCCAGTAGTATTCGGGACAGGGGCAATCAGCCCCAGCATTTT

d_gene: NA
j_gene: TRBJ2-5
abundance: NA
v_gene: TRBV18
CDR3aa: CASSPLDGLQETQYF
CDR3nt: TGTGCCAGCTCACCACTTGACGGCCTCCAAGAGACCCAGTACTTC

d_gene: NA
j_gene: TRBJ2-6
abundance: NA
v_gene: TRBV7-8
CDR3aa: CASSSTWGSLSGANVLTF
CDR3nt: TGTGCCAGCAGCTCTACTTGGGGGTCCCTATCTGGGGCCAACGTCCTGACTTTC

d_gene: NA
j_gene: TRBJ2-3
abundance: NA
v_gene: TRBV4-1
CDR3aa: CASSQLRFARDTQYF
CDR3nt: TGCGCCAGCAGCCAATTGCGTTTTGCCCGAGATACGCAGTATTTT

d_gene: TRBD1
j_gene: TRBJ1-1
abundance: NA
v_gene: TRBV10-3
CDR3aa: CAVGQDTEAFF
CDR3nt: TGTGCCGTTGGACAGGACACTGAAGCTTTCTTT

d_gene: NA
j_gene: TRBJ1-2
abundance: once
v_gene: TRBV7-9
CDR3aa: CASSLLGGTESNYGYTF
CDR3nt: TGTGCCAGCAGCCTTTTAGGAGGGACGGAAAGCAACTATGGCTACACCTTC

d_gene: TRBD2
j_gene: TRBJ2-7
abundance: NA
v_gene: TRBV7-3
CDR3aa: CASSLTSGGTYEQYF
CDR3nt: TGTGCCAGCAGCTTGACTAGCGGGGGAACCTACGAGCAGTACTTC

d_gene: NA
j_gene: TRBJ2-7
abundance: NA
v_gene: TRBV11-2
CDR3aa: CASSQFTQGGQYF
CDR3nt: TGTGCCAGCAGCCAGTTTACCCAGGGCGGGCAGTACTTC

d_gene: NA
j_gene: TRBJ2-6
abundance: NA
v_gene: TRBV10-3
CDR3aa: CAISEFPGVLTGANVLTF
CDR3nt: TGTGCCATCAGTGAGTTTCCAGGGGTGTTGACTGGGGCCAACGTCCTGACTTTC

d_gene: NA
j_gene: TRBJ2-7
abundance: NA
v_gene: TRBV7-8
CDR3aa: CASSSNWGEQYF
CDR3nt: TGTGCCAGCAGCTCCAACTGGGGGGAGCAGTACTTC

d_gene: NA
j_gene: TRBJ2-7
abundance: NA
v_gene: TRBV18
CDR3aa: CASSASEGGEQYF
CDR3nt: TGTGCCAGCTCAGCCTCGGAGGGCGGCGAGCAGTACTTC

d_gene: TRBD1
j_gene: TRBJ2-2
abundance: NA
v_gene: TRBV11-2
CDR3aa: CASTYGTGGFGELFF
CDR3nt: TGTGCCAGCACTTACGGGACAGGGGGCTTCGGGGAGCTGTTTTTT

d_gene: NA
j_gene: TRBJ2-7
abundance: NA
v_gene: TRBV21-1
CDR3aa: CASSNRRVYEQYF
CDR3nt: TGTGCCAGCAGCAATCGGCGGGTCTACGAGCAGTACTTC

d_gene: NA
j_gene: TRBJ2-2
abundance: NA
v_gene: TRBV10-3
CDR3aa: CAISVFPITGELFF
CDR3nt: TGTGCCATCAGTGTCTTCCCGATCACCGGGGAGCTGTTTTTT

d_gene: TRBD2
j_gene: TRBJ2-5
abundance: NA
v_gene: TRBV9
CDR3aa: CASSVAVGGGAQETQYF
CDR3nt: TGTGCCAGCAGCGTAGCGGTGGGCGGGGGGGCCCAAGAGACCCAGTACTTC

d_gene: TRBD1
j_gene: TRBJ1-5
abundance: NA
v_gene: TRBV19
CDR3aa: CASSIGFEWDRGFSSNQPQHF
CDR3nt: TGTGCCAGTAGTATCGGGTTCGAGTGGGACAGAGGGTTTTCGAGCAATCAGCCCCAGCATTTT

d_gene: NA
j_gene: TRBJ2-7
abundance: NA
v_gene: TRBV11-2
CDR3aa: CASSPTLRPYEQYF
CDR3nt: TGTGCCAGCAGCCCAACCCTGCGCCCCTACGAGCAGTACTTC